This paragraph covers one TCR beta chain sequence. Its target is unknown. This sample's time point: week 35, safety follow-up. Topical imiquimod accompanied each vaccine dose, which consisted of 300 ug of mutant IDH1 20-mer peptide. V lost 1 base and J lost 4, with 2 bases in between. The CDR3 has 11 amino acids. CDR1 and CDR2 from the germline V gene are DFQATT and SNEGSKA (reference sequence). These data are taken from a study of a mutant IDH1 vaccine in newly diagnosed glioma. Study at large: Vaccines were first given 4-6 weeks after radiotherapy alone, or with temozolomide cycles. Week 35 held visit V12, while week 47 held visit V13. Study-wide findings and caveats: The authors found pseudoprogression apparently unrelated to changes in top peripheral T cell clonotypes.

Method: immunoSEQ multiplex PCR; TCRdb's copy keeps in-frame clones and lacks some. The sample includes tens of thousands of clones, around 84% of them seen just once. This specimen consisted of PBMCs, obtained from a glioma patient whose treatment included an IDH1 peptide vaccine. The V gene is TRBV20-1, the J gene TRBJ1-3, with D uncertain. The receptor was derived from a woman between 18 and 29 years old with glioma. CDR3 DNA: TGCAGTGCTAGAGGAGGAAACACCATATATTTT. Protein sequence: CSARGGNTIYF.